Presented here are 13 T cell receptor beta chains from one specimen sequenced in a study of CD8 T cells in ankylosing spondylitis. TCRdb redid the calling of the 5' RACE reads with MiXCR, one entry per CDR3 protein. The sample contains roughly 260,000 distinct CDR3 sequences, 20% of which appear only once. Sequencing input: blood, either unsorted or a sorted T cell fraction (not recorded which). The source of these receptors is a male donor with ankylosing spondylitis or in good health (not recorded which).

V is TRBV6-2 or TRBV6-3 and J is TRBJ1-6, with a possible D match to TRBD1 (5 bases). The CDR3 runs 20 residues. The ends were cut back, 0 bases at V and 0 bases at J, with 18 bases in the middle. The V gene's germline CDR1 is MNHEY and CDR2 SVGEGT. For the CDR3, the DNA is TGTGCCAGCAGTTACTCGGCCCCCGGCGGGGGTCGCTCCTATAATTCACCCCTCCACTTT. Protein sequence: CASSYSAPGGGRSYNSPLHF.

The chain is built from TRBV4-2 and TRBJ1-4; D unclear. Germline V lookup: CDR1 LGHNA, CDR2 YNFKEQ. The CDR3 totals 17 residues. The V end was cut by 0 bases, the J end by 7 bases, with 18 bases between. The CDR3 is CASSQELALSSSEKLFF. In DNA form, the CDR3 reads TGTGCCAGCAGCCAAGAATTGGCATTGTCCTCCTCTGAAAAACTGTTTTTT.

V and J are TRBV12-3 or TRBV12-4 and TRBJ2-3; no reliable D call. The CDR3 runs 14 residues. Trimming shortened V by 3 bases and J by 0 bases, and 7 bases separated the two germline ends. DNA of the CDR3: TGTGCCAGCAGTTTCTTACCGAGCACAGATACGCAGTATTTT. Its protein product is CASSFLPSTDTQYF.

Ten or more counts support this clonotype. V and J are TRBV7-8 and TRBJ1-1, with D possibly TRBD1 on 6 matching bases. This CDR3 has 16 residues. The V end was cut by 6 bases, the J end by 3 bases, with 20 bases between. Germline CDR1 and CDR2: SGHVS and FQNEAQ. The CDR3 region is CASSSGQTLGDTEAFF. The CDR3 bases are TGTGCCAGCAGTAGCGGACAGACCCTAGGGGACACTGAAGCTTTCTTT.

V is TRBV7-2 and J is TRBJ1-4, with D uncertain. Germline V gives CDR1 SGHTA, CDR2 FQGNSA. The CDR3 contains 12 residues. V was trimmed by 5 bases and J by 4 bases, leaving 5 bases between them. Here the CDR3 DNA reads TGTGCCAGCAGCGATAATAATGAAAAACTGTTTTTT. Translated, it gives CASSDNNEKLFF.

This clonotype was seen many times. The chain joins TRBV9 to TRBJ2-3; perhaps TRBD1 as D (7 bases). Trimming pared 2 bases from V and 6 bases from J, leaving 13 bases between. Germline CDR1 reads SGDLS; CDR2 reads YYNGEE. The CDR3 is 14 amino acids. DNA of the CDR3: TGTGCCAGCAGCGTCAAGGGGGCGGGGGATACGCAGTATTTT. Its protein product is CASSVKGAGDTQYF.

This chain joins TRBV5-6 and TRBJ2-5; D possibly corresponds to TRBD1 (6 bases). This CDR3 has 16 amino acids. The germline gives CDR1 SGHDT, CDR2 YYEEEE. V was clipped by 0 bases and J by 5 bases, with 17 bases between them. The CDR3: CASSLETGYGGETQYF. DNA for the CDR3: TGTGCCAGCAGCTTGGAGACGGGTTATGGGGGCGAGACCCAGTACTTC.

The gene calls are TRBV10-3 and TRBJ2-2; the match to TRBD2 covers 12 bases. The length of the CDR3 is 15 residues. With 2 bases clipped from V and 5 bases from J, the junction kept 0 bases outside the gene matches. The germline V gene has CDR1 ENHRY and CDR2 SYGVKD. CDR3 DNA: TGTGCCATCAGTGAGGGACTAGCGGGGACCGGGGAGCTGTTTTTT. The encoded protein is CAISEGLAGTGELFF.

The rearrangement uses TRBV10-2 and TRBJ2-5; D is undetermined. The CDR3 is 12 residues long. V shed 8 bases and J shed 5 bases, with 12 bases lying between them. In germline, CDR1 is WSHSY, CDR2 SAAADI. The CDR3 DNA reads TGCGCCAGCGCTCGAAAAGTGGAGACCCAGTACTTC. Amino acids: CASARKVETQYF.

The chain recombines TRBV15 with TRBJ2-5; 7 nucleotides line up with TRBD2. In germline, CDR1 is LNHNV, CDR2 YYDKDF (reference sequence). The ends lost 5 bases at V and 5 bases at J; junction bases unmatched: 8. The CDR3 loop spans 14 amino acids. The CDR3 sequence is CATSGGVGGETQYF. The CDR3 DNA follows: TGTGCCACCAGCGGAGGGGTGGGGGGGGAGACCCAGTACTTC. Full variable domain (outside the CDR3, taken from reference TRBV15 and TRBJ2-5): DAMVIQNPRYQVTQFGKPVTLSCSQTLNHNVMYWYQQKSSQAPKLLFHYYDKDFNNEADTPDNFQSRRPNTSFCFLDIRSPGLGDTAMYLCATSGGVGGETQYFGPGTRLLVL.

The chain has TRBV5-5 and TRBJ1-5, with TRBD1 matching over 7 bases. Germline loops: CDR1 SGHKS, CDR2 YYEKEE (reference sequence). V shed 4 bases and J 6 bases; nucleotides not matched to a gene: 10. The CDR3 length is 15 residues. CDR3 sequence reads: CASSLTGFVGQPQHF. CDR3 DNA sequence: TGTGCCAGCAGCCTGACAGGGTTTGTTGGTCAGCCCCAGCATTTT.

This clonotype occurred a few times. This chain joins TRBV5-1 and TRBJ2-3, with a possible D match to TRBD2 (6 bases). This CDR3 contains 15 residues. CDR1 is SGHRS, CDR2 YFSETQ, per germline. V was clipped by 2 bases and J by 0 bases, with 10 bases between them. The CDR3 DNA follows: TGCGCCAGCAGCTTTAGCGGCCTTAGCACAGATACGCAGTATTTT. Amino acids: CASSFSGLSTDTQYF.

The sample holds a few counts of this clonotype. The chain links TRBV20-1 to TRBJ2-2, with a tentative D call TRBD1 (6 bases). V was clipped by 5 bases and J by 1 base, with 11 bases between them. Germline CDR1 reads DFQATT; CDR2 reads SNEGSKA (reference sequence). This CDR3 is 14 amino acids long. CDR3 sequence (DNA): TGCAGTGCTGGACCCAGGGGGAACACCGGGGAGCTGTTTTTT. The encoded protein is CSAGPRGNTGELFF.